The present T cell receptor (beta chain) was sequenced within a study of blood T cell repertoires in COVID-19. Looked up from germline, CDR1 is GTSNPN and CDR2 is SVGIG (reference sequence). The V end was cut by 4 bases, the J end by 3 bases, with 13 bases between. The CDR3 consists of 15 residues. Data came from immunoSEQ multiplex PCR; TCRdb stores just in-frame clones and leaves some out. The profile shows 200,000 or so clones, 60% to 85% of them singletons. This clone was picked up one time. The rearrangement uses TRBV30 and TRBJ1-6; possibly TRBD1 for D (5 bases). Sequencing used peripheral blood. This clonotype originated in a woman in her sixties or seventies with acute or convalescent COVID-19. CDR3: CAWTAGPDYNSPLHF. The DNA of the CDR3 is TGTGCCTGGACGGCAGGGCCAGACTATAATTCACCCCTCCACTTT.